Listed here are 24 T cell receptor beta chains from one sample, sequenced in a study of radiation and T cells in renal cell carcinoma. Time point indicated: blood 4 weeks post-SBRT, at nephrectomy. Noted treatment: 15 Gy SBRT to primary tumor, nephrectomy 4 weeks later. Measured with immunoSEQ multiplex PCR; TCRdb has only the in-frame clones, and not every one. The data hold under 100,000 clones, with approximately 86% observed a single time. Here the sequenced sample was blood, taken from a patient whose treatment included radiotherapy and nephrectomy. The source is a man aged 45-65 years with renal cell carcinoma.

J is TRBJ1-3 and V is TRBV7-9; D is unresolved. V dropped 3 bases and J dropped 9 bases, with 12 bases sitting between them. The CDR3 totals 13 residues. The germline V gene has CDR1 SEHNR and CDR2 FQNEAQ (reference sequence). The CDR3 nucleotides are TGTGCCAGCAGCTTCTTATCGGACGGCACCATATATTTT. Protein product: CASSFLSDGTIYF.

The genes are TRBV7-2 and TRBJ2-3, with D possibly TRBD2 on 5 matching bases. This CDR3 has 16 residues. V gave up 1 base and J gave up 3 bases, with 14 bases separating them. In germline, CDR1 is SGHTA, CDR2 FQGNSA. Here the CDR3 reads CASSLGPGVSTDTQYF. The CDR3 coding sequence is TGTGCCAGCAGCTTAGGACCCGGGGTCAGTACAGATACGCAGTATTTT.

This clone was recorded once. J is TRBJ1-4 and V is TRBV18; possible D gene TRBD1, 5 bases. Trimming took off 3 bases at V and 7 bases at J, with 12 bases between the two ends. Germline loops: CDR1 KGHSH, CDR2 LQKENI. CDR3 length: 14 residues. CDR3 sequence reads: CASSPTSGGEKLFF. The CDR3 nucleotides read TGTGCCAGCTCACCTACTTCGGGGGGTGAAAAACTGTTTTTT.

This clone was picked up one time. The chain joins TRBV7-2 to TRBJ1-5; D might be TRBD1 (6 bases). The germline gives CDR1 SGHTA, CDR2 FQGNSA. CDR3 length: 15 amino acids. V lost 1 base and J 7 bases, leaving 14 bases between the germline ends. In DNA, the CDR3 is TGTGCCAGCAGCTTAGAAGAAGGGACAACCCAGCCCCAGCATTTT. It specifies CASSLEEGTTQPQHF.

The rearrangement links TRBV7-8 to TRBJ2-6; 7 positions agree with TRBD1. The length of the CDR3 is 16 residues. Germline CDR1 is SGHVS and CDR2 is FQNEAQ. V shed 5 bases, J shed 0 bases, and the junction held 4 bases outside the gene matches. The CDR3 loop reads CASSRDRDSGANVLTF. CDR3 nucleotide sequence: TGTGCCAGCAGCCGAGACAGGGACTCTGGGGCCAACGTCCTGACTTTC.

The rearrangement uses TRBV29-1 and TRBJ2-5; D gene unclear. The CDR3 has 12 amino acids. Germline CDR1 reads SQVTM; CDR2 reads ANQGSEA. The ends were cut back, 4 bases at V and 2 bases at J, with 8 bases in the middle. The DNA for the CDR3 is TGCAGCGTTGTACGGCAGCAAGAGACCCAGTACTTC. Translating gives CSVVRQQETQYF.

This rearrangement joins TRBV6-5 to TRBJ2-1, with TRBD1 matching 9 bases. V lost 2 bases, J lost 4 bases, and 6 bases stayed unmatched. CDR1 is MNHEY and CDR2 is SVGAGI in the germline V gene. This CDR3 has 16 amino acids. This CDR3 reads CASSYELTGGYNEQFF. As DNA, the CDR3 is TGTGCCAGCAGTTACGAGTTGACAGGGGGGTACAATGAGCAGTTCTTC.

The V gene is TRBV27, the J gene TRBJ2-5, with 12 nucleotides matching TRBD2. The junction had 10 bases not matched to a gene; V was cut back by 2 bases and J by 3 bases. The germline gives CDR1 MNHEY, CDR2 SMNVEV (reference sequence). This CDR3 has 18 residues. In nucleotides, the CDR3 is TGTGCCAGCAGTTTAATCGCACTAGCGGGAGGTACGGAAGAGACCCAGTACTTC. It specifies CASSLIALAGGTEETQYF.

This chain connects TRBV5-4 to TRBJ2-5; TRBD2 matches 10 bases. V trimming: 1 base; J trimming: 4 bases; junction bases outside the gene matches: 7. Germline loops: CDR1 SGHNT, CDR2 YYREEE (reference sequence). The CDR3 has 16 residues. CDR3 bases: TGTGCCAGCAGCTTGAACGGAGCGGGGGGGTTAGAGACCCAGTACTTC. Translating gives CASSLNGAGGLETQYF. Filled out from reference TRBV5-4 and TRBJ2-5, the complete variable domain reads ETGVTQSPTHLIKTRGQQVTLRCSSQSGHNTVSWYQQALGQGPQFIFQYYREEENGRGNFPPRFSGLQFPNYSSELNVNALELDDSALYLCASSLNGAGGLETQYFGPGTRLLVL.

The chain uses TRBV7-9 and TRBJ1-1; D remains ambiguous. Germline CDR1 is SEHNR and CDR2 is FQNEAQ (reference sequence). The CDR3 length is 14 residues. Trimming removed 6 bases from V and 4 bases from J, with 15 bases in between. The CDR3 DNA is TGTGCCAGCAGTCCCCCCTCGGTGGGCACTGAAGCTTTCTTT. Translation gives CASSPPSVGTEAFF. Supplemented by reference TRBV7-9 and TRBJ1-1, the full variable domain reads DTGVSQNPRHKITKRGQNVTFRCDPISEHNRLYWYRQTLGQGPEFLTYFQNEAQLEKSRLLSDRFSAERPKGSFSTLEIQRTEQGDSAMYLCASSPPSVGTEAFFGQGTRLTVV.

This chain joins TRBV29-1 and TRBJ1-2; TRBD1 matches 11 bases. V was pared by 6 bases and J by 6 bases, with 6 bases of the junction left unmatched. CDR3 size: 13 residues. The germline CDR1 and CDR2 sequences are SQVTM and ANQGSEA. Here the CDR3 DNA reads TGCAGCGTGGGGACAGGGGGAGGCCATGGCTACACCTTC. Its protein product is CSVGTGGGHGYTF.

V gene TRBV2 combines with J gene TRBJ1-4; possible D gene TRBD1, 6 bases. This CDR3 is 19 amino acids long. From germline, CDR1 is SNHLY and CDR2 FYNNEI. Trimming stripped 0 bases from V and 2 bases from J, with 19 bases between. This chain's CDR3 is CASSEATSIYRVTNEKLFF. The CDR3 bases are TGTGCCAGCAGTGAAGCTACAAGCATATACAGGGTTACTAATGAAAAACTGTTTTTT.

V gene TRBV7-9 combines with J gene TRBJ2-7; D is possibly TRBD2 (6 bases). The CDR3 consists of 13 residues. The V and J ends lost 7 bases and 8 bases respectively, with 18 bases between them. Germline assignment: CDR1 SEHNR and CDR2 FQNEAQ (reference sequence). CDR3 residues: CASIRTPEGKQYF. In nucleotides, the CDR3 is TGTGCCAGCATCCGCACACCGGAGGGGAAGCAGTACTTC.

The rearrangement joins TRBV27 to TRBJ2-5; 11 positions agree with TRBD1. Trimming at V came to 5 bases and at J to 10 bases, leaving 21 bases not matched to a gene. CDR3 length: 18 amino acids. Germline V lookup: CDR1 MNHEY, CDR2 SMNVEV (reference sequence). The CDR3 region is CASSPDLGQGAIKRNQYF. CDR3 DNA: TGTGCCAGCAGTCCAGACCTAGGACAGGGGGCGATCAAGAGAAACCAGTACTTC.

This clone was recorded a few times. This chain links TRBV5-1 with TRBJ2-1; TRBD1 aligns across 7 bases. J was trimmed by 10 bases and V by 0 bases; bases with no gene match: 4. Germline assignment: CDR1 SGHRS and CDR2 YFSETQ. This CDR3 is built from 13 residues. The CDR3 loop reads CASSLEQGNEQFF. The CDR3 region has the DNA TGCGCCAGCAGCTTGGAACAGGGGAACGAGCAGTTCTTC.

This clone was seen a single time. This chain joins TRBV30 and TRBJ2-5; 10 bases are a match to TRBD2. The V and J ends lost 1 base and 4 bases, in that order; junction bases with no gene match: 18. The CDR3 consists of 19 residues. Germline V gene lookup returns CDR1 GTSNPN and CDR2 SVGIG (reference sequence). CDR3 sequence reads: CAWSEKYWSGGAERETQYF. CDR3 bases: TGTGCCTGGAGTGAGAAATATTGGAGCGGGGGGGCCGAGAGAGAGACCCAGTACTTC.

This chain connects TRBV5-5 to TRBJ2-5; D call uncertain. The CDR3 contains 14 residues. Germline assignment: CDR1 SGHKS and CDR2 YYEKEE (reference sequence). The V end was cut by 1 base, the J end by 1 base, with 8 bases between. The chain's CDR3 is CASSLLTAQETQYF. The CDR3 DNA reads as TGTGCCAGCAGCTTGCTTACAGCCCAAGAGACCCAGTACTTC. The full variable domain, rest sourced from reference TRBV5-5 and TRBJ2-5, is DAGVTQSPTHLIKTRGQQVTLRCSPISGHKSVSWYQQVLGQGPQFIFQYYEKEERGRGNFPDRFSARQFPNYSSELNVNALLLGDSALYLCASSLLTAQETQYFGPGTRLLVL.

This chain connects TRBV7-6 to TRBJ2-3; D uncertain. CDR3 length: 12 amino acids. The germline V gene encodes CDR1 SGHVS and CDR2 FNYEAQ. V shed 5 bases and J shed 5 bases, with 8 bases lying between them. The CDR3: CASSPSRDTQYF. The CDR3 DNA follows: TGTGCCAGCAGCCCGTCGAGAGATACGCAGTATTTT. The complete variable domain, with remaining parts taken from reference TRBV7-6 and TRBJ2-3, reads GAGVSQSPRYKVTKRGQDVALRCDPISGHVSLYWYRQALGQGPEFLTYFNYEAQQDKSGLPNDRFSAERPEGSISTLTIQRTEQRDSAMYRCASSPSRDTQYFGPGTRLTVL.

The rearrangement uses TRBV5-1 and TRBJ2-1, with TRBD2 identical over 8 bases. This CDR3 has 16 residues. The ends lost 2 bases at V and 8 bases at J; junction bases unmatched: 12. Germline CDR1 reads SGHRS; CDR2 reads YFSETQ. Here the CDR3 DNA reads TGCGCCAGCAGCTTCAATACCGGGACTAGGCAATATGAGCAGTTCTTC. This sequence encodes CASSFNTGTRQYEQFF. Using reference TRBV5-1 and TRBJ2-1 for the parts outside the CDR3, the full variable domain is KAGVTQTPRYLIKTRGQQVTLSCSPISGHRSVSWYQQTPGQGLQFLFEYFSETQRNKGNFPGRFSGRQFSNSRSEMNVSTLELGDSALYLCASSFNTGTRQYEQFFGPGTRLTVL.

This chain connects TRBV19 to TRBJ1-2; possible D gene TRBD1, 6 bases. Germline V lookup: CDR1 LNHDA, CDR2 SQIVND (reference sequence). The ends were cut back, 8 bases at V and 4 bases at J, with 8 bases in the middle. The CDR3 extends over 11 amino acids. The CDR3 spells CASGQTYGYTF. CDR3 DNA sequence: TGTGCCAGTGGACAGACCTATGGCTACACCTTC.

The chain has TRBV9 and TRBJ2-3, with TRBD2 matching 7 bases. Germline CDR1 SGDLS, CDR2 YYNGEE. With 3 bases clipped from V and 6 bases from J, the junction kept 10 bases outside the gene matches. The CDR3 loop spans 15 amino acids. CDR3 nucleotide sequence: TGTGCCAGCAGCGCGGTGGGCGGGAGAGCCGATACGCAGTATTTT. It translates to CASSAVGGRADTQYF.

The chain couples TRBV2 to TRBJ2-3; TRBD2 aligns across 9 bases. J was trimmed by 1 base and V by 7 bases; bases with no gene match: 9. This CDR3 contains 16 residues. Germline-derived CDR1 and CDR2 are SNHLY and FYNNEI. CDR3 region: CASTSARTSGTDTQYF. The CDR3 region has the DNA TGTGCCAGCACATCTGCCAGGACTAGCGGCACAGATACGCAGTATTTT.

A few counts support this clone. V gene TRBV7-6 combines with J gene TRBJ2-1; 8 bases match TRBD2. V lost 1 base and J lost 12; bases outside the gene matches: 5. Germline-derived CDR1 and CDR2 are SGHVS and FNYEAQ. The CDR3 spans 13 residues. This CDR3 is CASSLDSGGGQFF. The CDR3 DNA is TGTGCCAGCAGCTTAGACAGCGGGGGAGGGCAGTTCTTC.

The CDR3 nucleotides read TGTGCCAGCAGCTTAGGGAATCAAGAGACCCAGTACTTC. Protein: CASSLGNQETQYF. The V call is TRBV7-8, the J call TRBJ2-5; no reliable D call. CDR3 length: 13 amino acids. Germline loops: CDR1 SGHVS, CDR2 FQNEAQ. The V gene lost 1 base and the J gene lost 2 bases, with 5 bases spanning the gap.